These 9 T cell receptor beta chains were all obtained from the same sample, sequenced in a study of OX40 agonist ivuxolimab in advanced cancers. Clones were read by immunoSEQ multiplex PCR, and TCRdb kept only the in-frame ones, dropping some. The sample carries roughly 25,000 clones, around nine tenths recorded once. Material: CD4+ or CD8+ T cells sorted from blood, obtained in a trial of the OX40 agonist ivuxolimab. The receptor set was obtained from an adult with an advanced solid tumor such as melanoma, head and neck, liver or kidney cancer.

The chain combines TRBV6-5 with TRBJ2-2; tentatively, D is TRBD1 (6 bases). Germline lookup yields CDR1 MNHEY and CDR2 SVGAGI. The CDR3 is 14 residues long. The V end was cut by 5 bases, the J end by 5 bases, with 12 bases between. The CDR3 nucleotides read TGTGCCAGCAGTCCAGGGGAGCTGACCGGGGAGCTGTTTTTT. Protein: CASSPGELTGELFF.

The chain recombines TRBV7-2 with TRBJ1-3; D is uncertain. Germline CDR1 and CDR2: SGHTA and FQGNSA. The CDR3 has 15 residues. Trimming pared 3 bases from V and 0 bases from J, leaving 9 bases between. The CDR3 nucleotides read TGTGCCAGCAGCTTTGCGACCGGCTCTGGAAACACCATATATTTT. Translating gives CASSFATGSGNTIYF.

The chain employs TRBV7-6 and TRBJ2-5; TRBD2 might be the D (6 bases). Trimming took off 6 bases at V and 5 bases at J, with 16 bases between the two ends. Germline V CDR1 and CDR2: SGHVS, FNYEAQ. The CDR3 contains 14 residues. The CDR3 region is CASRAGGAGETQYF. The CDR3 DNA follows: TGTGCCAGCAGGGCCGGTGGGGCGGGGGAGACCCAGTACTTC.

The V and J genes are TRBV7-3 and TRBJ2-7; maybe TRBD1 (6 bases). The V and J ends lost 3 bases and 4 bases respectively, with 10 bases between them. The germline V gene encodes CDR1 SGHTA and CDR2 FQGTGA. The CDR3 is 13 residues long. CDR3 in DNA: TGTGCCAGCAGCTTGTCCACAGGGTACGAGCAGTACTTC. Amino acid sequence: CASSLSTGYEQYF.

This clone was picked up one time. The chain is built from TRBV7-3 and TRBJ2-5, with D possibly matching TRBD2 (5 bases). Per germline, CDR1 SGHTA and CDR2 FQGTGA. The V and J ends lost 3 bases and 4 bases respectively, with 15 bases between them. The CDR3 length is 15 residues. As DNA, the CDR3 is TGTGCCAGCAGCTTCGGACCGAATGCGGGAGAGACCCAGTACTTC. Translation: CASSFGPNAGETQYF.

The chain employs TRBV5-4 and TRBJ1-1; D is undetermined. V lost 3 bases and J lost 10, with 13 bases in between. CDR1 SGHNT and CDR2 YYREEE come from the germline V gene (reference sequence). The CDR3 extends over 12 amino acids. CDR3 in amino acids: CASSSIETGAFF. As DNA, the CDR3 is TGTGCCAGCAGCTCCATAGAGACGGGAGCTTTCTTT.

V gene TRBV30 combines with J gene TRBJ2-2; TRBD2 aligns across 10 bases. With 0 bases clipped from V and 3 bases from J, the junction kept 1 base outside the gene matches. The CDR3 has 15 residues. Germline CDR1 and CDR2: GTSNPN and SVGIG (reference sequence). The CDR3 DNA sequence: TGTGCCTGGAGTGTAAGCGGGAGGGACACCGGGGAGCTGTTTTTT. Protein product: CAWSVSGRDTGELFF.

CDR3 sequence reads: CASSPPGNEQYF. The CDR3 DNA reads TGTGCCAGCAGCCCCCCAGGAAACGAGCAGTACTTC. The chain joins TRBV7-9 to TRBJ2-7; D ambiguous. The V end was cut by 5 bases, the J end by 5 bases, with 10 bases between. The germline gives CDR1 SEHNR, CDR2 FQNEAQ (reference sequence). The length of the CDR3 is 12 residues.

The chain has TRBV5-6 and TRBJ2-7, with 10 nucleotides matching TRBD2. Unmatched junction bases numbered 5, after V lost 1 base and J lost 4 bases. Germline CDR1 SGHDT, CDR2 YYEEEE. The length of the CDR3 is 15 residues. For the CDR3, the DNA is TGTGCCAGCAGCTTGACTAGCGGGGCTTTATACGAGCAGTACTTC. This sequence encodes CASSLTSGALYEQYF.